One and the same sample provided the 10 T cell receptor beta chains below, sequenced in a study of T-cell memory formation after mild COVID-19. TCRdb reprocessed the 5' RACE reads with MiXCR, giving one entry per CDR3 protein. There are 200,000 to 300,000 distinct CDR3 sequences in the sample; roughly a tenth occur only once, and 22% lies in the top ten. The source material was PBMCs or a T cell subset sorted from them (not recorded which). All receptors come from a man between 18 and 29 years old who had mild COVID-19 (a few samples of this study predate the infection). Cell type and time point are not known.

The chain joins TRBV6-1 to TRBJ2-7; perhaps D is TRBD1 or TRBD2 (6 bases each). V was clipped by 6 bases and J by 0 bases, with 12 bases between them. The germline CDR1 and CDR2 sequences are MNHNS and SASEGT. CDR3 size: 14 residues. The CDR3 sequence: CASSPQGLSYEQYF. The CDR3 nucleotides are TGTGCCAGCAGCCCACAGGGACTCTCCTACGAGCAGTACTTC.

This clonotype was observed a handful of times. CDR3 nucleotides: TGTGCCAGCAGCGTTGGGCAGCTCAATGAGCAGTTCTTC. Translating gives CASSVGQLNEQFF. V and J are TRBV9 and TRBJ2-1, with unresolved D. The CDR3 covers 13 residues. Germline V gene sequence: CDR1 SGDLS, CDR2 YYNGEE. Trimming removed 2 bases from V and 6 bases from J, with 9 bases in between.

This clonotype was seen a few times. This chain uses TRBV27 with TRBJ1-5; D unresolved. CDR3 length: 15 amino acids. The germline V and J ends were trimmed by 0 bases and 0 bases, with 6 bases remaining between them. Per the germline V gene, CDR1 is MNHEY and CDR2 is SMNVEV (reference sequence). The CDR3 bases are TGTGCCAGCAGTTTATCCGGGTATAGCAATCAGCCCCAGCATTTT. Amino acid sequence: CASSLSGYSNQPQHF.

The genes are TRBV29-1 and TRBJ1-2; TRBD1 aligns across 12 bases. The CDR3 has 13 residues. Germline V gene lookup returns CDR1 SQVTM and CDR2 ANQGSEA. V gave up 2 bases and J gave up 8 bases; unmatched junction bases: 3. The CDR3 spells CSVERDRGQGYTF. In DNA form, the CDR3 reads TGCAGCGTTGAACGGGACAGGGGGCAGGGCTACACCTTC.

The J gene is TRBJ2-7, the V gene TRBV28; tentatively, D is TRBD1 or TRBD2 (5 bases each). The V and J ends lost 7 bases and 0 bases respectively, with 19 bases between them. The length of the CDR3 is 16 residues. Germline V gene lookup returns CDR1 MDHEN and CDR2 SYDVKM. The CDR3 sequence is CASTYIGAGSSYEQYV. CDR3 nucleotides: TGTGCCAGCACTTATATAGGGGCAGGGAGCTCCTACGAGCAGTACGTC.

The chain is built from TRBV19 and TRBJ2-5, with no clear D. V shed 8 bases and J shed 2 bases, with 15 bases lying between them. The germline V gene encodes CDR1 LNHDA and CDR2 SQIVND (reference sequence). The CDR3 is made up of 14 amino acids. The CDR3 region has the DNA TGTGCCAGTGGAGAGCGAGTGAATCAAGAGACCCAGTACTTC. It translates to CASGERVNQETQYF.

This clonotype occurred a few times. The rearrangement joins TRBV12-3 or TRBV12-4 to TRBJ1-1; a possible D gene is TRBD1 (6 bases). The length of the CDR3 is 18 residues. V lost 3 bases to trimming and J lost 6 bases, with 26 bases between them. The CDR3 spells CASSLRASLGGVIPEAFF. CDR3 nucleotides: TGTGCCAGCAGTTTGCGGGCTAGCCTAGGGGGGGTGATACCTGAAGCTTTCTTT.

This clonotype was seen a handful of times. The chain uses TRBV7-3 and TRBJ2-7; unclear D gene. Germline lookup yields CDR1 SGHTA and CDR2 FQGTGA. The ends were cut back, 0 bases at V and 0 bases at J, with 12 bases in the middle. The CDR3 is made up of 16 amino acids. This chain's CDR3 is CASSLTLGNSSYEQYV. The CDR3 coding sequence is TGTGCCAGCAGCTTAACGTTAGGGAATAGCTCCTACGAGCAGTACGTC.

The chain links TRBV6-2 or TRBV6-3 to TRBJ2-1; D call uncertain. The V gene's germline CDR1 is MNHEY and CDR2 SVGEGT. Trimming pared 9 bases from V and 6 bases from J, leaving 12 bases between. The CDR3 consists of 12 residues. CDR3: CARKRHLNEQFF. DNA of the CDR3: TGTGCCAGAAAGCGACACCTCAATGAGCAGTTCTTC.

The chain couples TRBV7-9 to TRBJ2-3, with 7 bases fitting TRBD1. Germline CDR1 is SEHNR and CDR2 is FQNEAQ (reference sequence). V lost 3 bases, J lost 2 bases, and 5 bases stayed unmatched. The CDR3 runs to 15 residues. The CDR3 is CASSLMTGPTDTQYF. DNA of the CDR3: TGTGCCAGCAGCTTGATGACAGGGCCCACAGATACGCAGTATTTT. Full variable domain (outside the CDR3, taken from reference TRBV7-9 and TRBJ2-3): DTGVSQNPRHKITKRGQNVTFRCDPISEHNRLYWYRQTLGQGPEFLTYFQNEAQLEKSRLLSDRFSAERPKGSFSTLEIQRTEQGDSAMYLCASSLMTGPTDTQYFGPGTRLTVL.